Shown below are 7 T cell receptor beta chains from a single sample sequenced in a study of shared clonotypes between healthy human individuals (dated by TCRdb to 2020 to 2021). The receptor library was made with the immunoSEQ multiplex PCR assay. What TCRdb holds here is the immuneACCESS table cut down to in-frame rearrangements. Part of the clones is not present; checked against another copy, under half of the missing clones reflect an unresolved V gene, and the others are unexplained. This sample has approximately 500,000 clones in its table, and 75% to 85% of those were observed once. The ten largest clones represent roughly 13% of the sample. Sequencing input: PBMCs. All receptors come from a woman between 40 and 50 years old in good health. Some clones in this sample may be carry-over from other donors' samples.

This sequence joins TRBV28 and TRBJ1-1; 7 bases are shared with TRBD1. The germline gives CDR1 MDHEN, CDR2 SYDVKM. This CDR3 comprises 13 residues. Unmatched junction bases numbered 8, after V lost 6 bases and J lost 7 bases. The CDR3 loop reads CASRMTGKDEAFF. The CDR3 DNA follows: TGTGCCAGCAGGATGACAGGGAAGGATGAAGCTTTCTTT.

This clone was detected many times. This chain links TRBV5-5 with TRBJ2-7; a possible D gene is TRBD2 (5 bases). CDR1 SGHKS and CDR2 YYEKEE come from the germline V gene (reference sequence). V was trimmed by 0 bases and J by 3 bases, leaving 13 bases between them. The CDR3 length is 15 residues. The CDR3 loop reads CASSLALQLGYEQYF. CDR3 DNA sequence: TGTGCCAGCAGCTTGGCCCTTCAACTAGGCTACGAGCAGTACTTC.

This clone has more than one count but fewer than ten. The chain links TRBV21-1 to TRBJ2-5; the table's D gene call, TRBD2, was not cross checked with the DNA. TRBV21-1 is a recognized pseudogene. The CDR3 runs to 14 residues. The CDR3 sequence: CASSKRLEQETQYF. In nucleotides, the CDR3 is TGTGCCAGCAGCAAAAGGCTAGAACAAGAGACCCAGTACTTC.

This chain connects TRBV28 to TRBJ1-4; 11 bases fit TRBD1. Germline V gene sequence: CDR1 MDHEN, CDR2 SYDVKM. J was trimmed by 0 bases and V by 8 bases; bases with no gene match: 2. CDR3 length: 15 residues. CDR3 DNA: TGTGCCAGCGGGACAGGGGGTACAACTAATGAAAAACTGTTTTTT. Protein sequence: CASGTGGTTNEKLFF.

The V and J genes are TRBV20-1 and TRBJ1-2; D is unclear. The CDR3 length is 11 residues. V gave up 5 bases and J gave up 0 bases, with 4 bases separating them. Germline V gene lookup returns CDR1 DFQATT and CDR2 SNEGSKA (reference sequence). The CDR3, as DNA: TGCAGTGCTGGTACTAACTATGGCTACACCTTC. It codes for CSAGTNYGYTF.

This clone was counted ten times or more. This chain links TRBV7-2 with TRBJ1-1; 7 bases align to TRBD1. This CDR3 has 14 residues. Trimming removed 4 bases from V and 1 base from J; junction bases left unmatched: 3. Per germline, CDR1 SGHTA and CDR2 FQGNSA. The CDR3 nucleotides read TGTGCCAGCAGCTATGGGACAGCGAACACTGAAGCTTTCTTT. This codes for CASSYGTANTEAFF.

This chain joins TRBV28 and TRBJ2-5; perhaps TRBD1 as D (5 bases). Looked up from germline, CDR1 is MDHEN and CDR2 is SYDVKM. Trimming removed 2 bases at V and 5 bases at J, with 15 bases between. This CDR3 is 15 amino acids long. The CDR3 DNA reads TGTGCCAGCAGTTTAAGGGGATCTTATGCGGAGACCCAGTACTTC. This codes for CASSLRGSYAETQYF.